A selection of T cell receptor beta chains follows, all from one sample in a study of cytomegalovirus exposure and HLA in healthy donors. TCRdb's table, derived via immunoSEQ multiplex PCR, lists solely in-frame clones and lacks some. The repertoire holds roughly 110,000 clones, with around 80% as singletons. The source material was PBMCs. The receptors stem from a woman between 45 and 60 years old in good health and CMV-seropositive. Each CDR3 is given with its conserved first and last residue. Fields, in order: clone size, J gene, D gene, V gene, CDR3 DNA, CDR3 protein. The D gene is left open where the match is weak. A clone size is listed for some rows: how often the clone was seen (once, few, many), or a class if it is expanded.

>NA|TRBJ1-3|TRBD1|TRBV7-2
TGTGCCAGCAGCCGAGGACAGGGAATGGTCGGAAACACCATATATTTT
CASSRGQGMVGNTIYF
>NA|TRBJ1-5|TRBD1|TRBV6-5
TGTGCCAGCATCCCAGGGGGCAGTTATCAGCCCCAGCATTTT
CASIPGGSYQPQHF
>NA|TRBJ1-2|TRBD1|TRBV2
TGTGCCAGCAGTGGGGACAGGGGATCAGTCTATGGCTACACCTTC
CASSGDRGSVYGYTF
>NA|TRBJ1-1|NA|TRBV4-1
TGCGCCAGCAGCCAAGAATTAGCTCCCACTGAAGCTTTCTTT
CASSQELAPTEAFF
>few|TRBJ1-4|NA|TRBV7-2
TGTGCCAGCAGCTTAGAGACGGGACTTGAAAAACTGTTTTTT
CASSLETGLEKLFF
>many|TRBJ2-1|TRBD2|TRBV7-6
TGTGCCAGCAGCTTAGCCGGGGGGGATGAGCAGTTCTTC
CASSLAGGDEQFF
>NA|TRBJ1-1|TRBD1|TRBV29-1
TGCAGCGTTGCCGACAGGGTGAACACTGAAGCTTTCTTT
CSVADRVNTEAFF
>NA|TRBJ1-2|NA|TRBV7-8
TGTGCCAGCAGACCACTGGCAGGGACTATGGGCTACACCTTC
CASRPLAGTMGYTF
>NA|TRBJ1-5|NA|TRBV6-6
TGTGCCAGCAGTTACTTACCAGATAGCAATCAGCCCCAGCATTTT
CASSYLPDSNQPQHF
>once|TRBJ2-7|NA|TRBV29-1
TGCAGCGTTGAATACCGGGACTCCTACGAGCAGTACTTC
CSVEYRDSYEQYF
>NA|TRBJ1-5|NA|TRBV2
TGTGCCAGCAGTGAGAGGGTGGATCGGGCACCCCAGCATTTT
CASSERVDRAPQHF
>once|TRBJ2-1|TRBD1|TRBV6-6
TGTGCCAGCAGTTTCGACAGGGGGTATGAGCAGTTCTTC
CASSFDRGYEQFF
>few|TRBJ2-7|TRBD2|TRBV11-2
TGTGCCAGCAGCTTAGAGGGACTACCCTACGAGCAGTACTTC
CASSLEGLPYEQYF
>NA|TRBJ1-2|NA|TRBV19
TGTGCCAGTAGTTCTCGGGACACCCTCTATGGCTACACCTTC
CASSSRDTLYGYTF
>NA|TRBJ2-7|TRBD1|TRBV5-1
TGCGCCAGCAGCTTGGATGGGACAGGGGGCTACGAGCAGTACTTC
CASSLDGTGGYEQYF
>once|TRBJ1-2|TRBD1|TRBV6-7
TGTGCCAGCAGTCGACCCCGTGCGGATCAGGGACAGCGGCTCTTTTATGGCTACACCTTC
CASSRPRADQGQRLFYGYTF
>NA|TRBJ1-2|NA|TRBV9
TGTGCCAGCAGCGTAGCCACAGGGCACTATGGCTACACCTTC
CASSVATGHYGYTF
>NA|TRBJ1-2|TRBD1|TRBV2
TGTGCCAGCAACCGACAGGGGGCGATTGACTATGGCTACACCTTC
CASNRQGAIDYGYTF
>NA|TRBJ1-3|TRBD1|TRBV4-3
TGCGCCAGCAGCCAAGGACAGGGGGTCCCTGGAAACACCATATATTTT
CASSQGQGVPGNTIYF
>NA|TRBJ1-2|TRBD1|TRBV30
TGTGCCTGGAGTGGGACAGGGTCTGGCTACACCTTC
CAWSGTGSGYTF
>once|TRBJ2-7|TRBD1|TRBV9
TGTGCCAGCAGCCCGGACAGGGGAAACTACGAGCAGTACTTC
CASSPDRGNYEQYF
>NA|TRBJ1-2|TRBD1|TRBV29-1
TGCAGCGTGCCAAGTTCCCTCAACAGGGGAAACATCTATGGCTACACCTTC
CSVPSSLNRGNIYGYTF
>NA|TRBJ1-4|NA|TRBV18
TGTGCCAGCTCACCGGACAGAACTAATGAAAAACTGTTTTTT
CASSPDRTNEKLFF
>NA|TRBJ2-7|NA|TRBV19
TGTGCCAGTAGTATAGGGCAGGGTTACGCCTACGAGCAGTACTTC
CASSIGQGYAYEQYF
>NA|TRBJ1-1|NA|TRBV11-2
TGTGCCAGCAGCCAAGCCCGCAGGGCCGCTGAAGCTTTCTTT
CASSQARRAAEAFF
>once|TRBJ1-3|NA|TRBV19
TGTGCCAGTACCTCAACAGGAATGGGAAACACCATATATTTT
CASTSTGMGNTIYF
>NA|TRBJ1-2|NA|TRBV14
TGTGCCAGCAGCCGTAACAGGGTCGGCTACACCTTC
CASSRNRVGYTF
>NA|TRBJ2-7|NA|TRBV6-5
TGTGCCAGCAGTTTCATTGGGGGGTCTGAGTACGAGCAGTACTTC
CASSFIGGSEYEQYF
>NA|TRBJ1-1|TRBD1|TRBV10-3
TGTGCCATCAGGGAACAGGGGGGAAACACTGAAGCTTTCTTT
CAIREQGGNTEAFF
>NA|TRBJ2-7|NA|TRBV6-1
TGTGCCAGCAGACCGGGACTTCTCTACGAGCAGTACTTC
CASRPGLLYEQYF
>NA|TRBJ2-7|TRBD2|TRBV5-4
TGTGCCAGCAGCTTCCGAAGGATCCAGCGGGGGTCCTACGAGCAGTACTTC
CASSFRRIQRGSYEQYF
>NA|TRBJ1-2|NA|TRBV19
TGTGCCAGTAGTATGGCCAGGGGAGATTATGGCTACACCTTC
CASSMARGDYGYTF
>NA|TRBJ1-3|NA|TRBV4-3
TGCGCCAGCAGCCAAGAGGTTCGGGTTGGAAACACCATATATTTT
CASSQEVRVGNTIYF
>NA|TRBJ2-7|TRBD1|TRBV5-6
TGTGCCAGCAGCTTGGAGGGACAGGGTCGCTACGAGCAGTACTTC
CASSLEGQGRYEQYF
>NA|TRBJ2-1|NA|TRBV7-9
TGTGCCAGCAGCTTAATCTATGAGCAGTTCTTC
CASSLIYEQFF
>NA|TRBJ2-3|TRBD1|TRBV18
TGTGCCAGCTCACCCCCGGTTGGGGGACAGGGGTACACAGATACGCAGTATTTT
CASSPPVGGQGYTDTQYF
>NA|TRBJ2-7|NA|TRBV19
TGTGCCAGTAGTATAGATCCCTACGGGGATTACGAGCAGTACTTC
CASSIDPYGDYEQYF
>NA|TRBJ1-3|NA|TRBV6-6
TGTGCCAGCAGCGGAGGGGCTGGAAACACCATATATTTT
CASSGGAGNTIYF
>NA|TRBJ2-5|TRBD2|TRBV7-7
TGTGCTAGCAGCTTAGATCCGGGGACTAGTGGGGAGACCCAGTACTTC
CASSLDPGTSGETQYF
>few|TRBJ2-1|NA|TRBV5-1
TGCGCCAGCAGCTTGGGCGGTTCGGTGTACAATGAGCAGTTCTTC
CASSLGGSVYNEQFF
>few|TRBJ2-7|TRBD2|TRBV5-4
TGTGCCAGCAGCTTAGCGGGGGGGCCGAACTACGAGCAGTACTTC
CASSLAGGPNYEQYF
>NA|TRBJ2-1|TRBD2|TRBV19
TGTGCCAGTAGAAGGGGACTAGCGGGGGGGCCAGTTGCGCAGTTCTTC
CASRRGLAGGPVAQFF
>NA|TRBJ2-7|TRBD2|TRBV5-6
TGTGCCAGCAGCTTGGACCCCGGGACTAGCGGGGGAGGCGAGCAGTACTTC
CASSLDPGTSGGGEQYF
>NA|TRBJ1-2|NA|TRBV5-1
TGCGCCAGCAGCTCGTTATTAACCGGGACAACTAACTATGGCTACACCTTC
CASSSLLTGTTNYGYTF
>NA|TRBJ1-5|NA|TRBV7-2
TGTGCCAGCAGCTTAGTGGGAGGGGATAGCAATCAGCCCCAGCATTTT
CASSLVGGDSNQPQHF